The present entry profiles one TCR beta chain with its context. The sample belongs to a study of T cells expressing NK-cell markers. Turning to the study itself: CD3+CD56+NKG2C+, CD3+CD56+NKG2C- and CD3+CD56-NKG2C+ T cells, once sorted, supplied the TCR beta repertoires.

TCRdb reprocessed the 5' RACE reads and stores each CDR3 protein as one record, lacking DNA. The sample data list more than 400,000 distinct CDR3 sequences. This CDR3 spans 14 amino acids. From germline, CDR1 is SGDLS and CDR2 YYNGEE. The sequence derives from a woman between 18 and 75 years old in good health. The V call is TRBV9, the J call TRBJ1-1. The sequencing input was blood T cells: a sorted CD56 or NKG2C T cell subset, CD4+ or CD8+ T cells, or bulk PBMC T cells (not recorded which). This CDR3 reads CASSAIGERTEAFF.